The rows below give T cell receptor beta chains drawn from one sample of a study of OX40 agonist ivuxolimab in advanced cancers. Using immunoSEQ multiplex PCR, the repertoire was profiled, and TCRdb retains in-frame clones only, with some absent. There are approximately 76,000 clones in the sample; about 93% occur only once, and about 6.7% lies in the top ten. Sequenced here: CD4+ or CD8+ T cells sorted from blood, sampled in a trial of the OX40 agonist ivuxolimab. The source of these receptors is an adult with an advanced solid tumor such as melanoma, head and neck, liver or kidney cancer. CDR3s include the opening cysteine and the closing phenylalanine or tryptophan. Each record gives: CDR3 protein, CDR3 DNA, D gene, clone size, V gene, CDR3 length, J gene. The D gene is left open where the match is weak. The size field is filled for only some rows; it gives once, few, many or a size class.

CDR3 protein: CASSPGDKDGGGTEAFF
CDR3 DNA: TGTGCCAGCAGTCCCGGGGACAAAGACGGAGGCGGCACTGAAGCTTTCTTT
D gene: .
clone size: .
V gene: TRBV27
CDR3 length: 17
J gene: TRBJ1-1

CDR3 protein: CASSLSNEKLFF
CDR3 DNA: TGTGCCAGCAGCCTCTCTAATGAAAAACTGTTTTTT
D gene: .
clone size: .
V gene: TRBV7-9
CDR3 length: 12
J gene: TRBJ1-4

CDR3 protein: CASSPPQRVPSSYNEQFF
CDR3 DNA: TGTGCCAGCAGCCCCCCCCAACGAGTCCCAAGCTCCTACAATGAGCAGTTCTTC
D gene: .
clone size: .
V gene: TRBV21-1
CDR3 length: 18
J gene: TRBJ2-1

CDR3 protein: CAWSVGQYGYTF
CDR3 DNA: TGTGCCTGGAGCGTGGGACAGTATGGCTACACCTTC
D gene: TRBD1
clone size: few
V gene: TRBV30
CDR3 length: 12
J gene: TRBJ1-2

CDR3 protein: CASSWRLAGGRYEQYF
CDR3 DNA: TGTGCCAGCAGCTGGCGCCTAGCGGGGGGGCGATACGAGCAGTACTTC
D gene: TRBD2
clone size: .
V gene: TRBV13
CDR3 length: 16
J gene: TRBJ2-7

CDR3 protein: CSVEAGSTDTQYF
CDR3 DNA: TGCAGCGTTGAAGCGGGGAGCACAGATACGCAGTATTTT
D gene: .
clone size: .
V gene: TRBV29-1
CDR3 length: 13
J gene: TRBJ2-3

CDR3 protein: CASSGESGRRDGEQYF
CDR3 DNA: TGTGCCAGCAGCGGGGAGAGCGGGAGGCGGGATGGAGAGCAGTACTTC
D gene: TRBD2
clone size: .
V gene: TRBV7-6
CDR3 length: 16
J gene: TRBJ2-7

CDR3 protein: CASRDPVGDSPLHF
CDR3 DNA: TGTGCCAGCAGGGATCCGGTTGGGGATTCACCCCTCCACTTT
D gene: .
clone size: .
V gene: TRBV6-1
CDR3 length: 14
J gene: TRBJ1-6

CDR3 protein: CASSQAGGSYRSFSYEQYF
CDR3 DNA: TGTGCCAGCAGCCAAGCGGGAGGCTCCTATCGTTCATTCTCCTACGAGCAGTACTTC
D gene: TRBD2
clone size: .
V gene: TRBV14
CDR3 length: 19
J gene: TRBJ2-7

CDR3 protein: CASSPRDSYGYTF
CDR3 DNA: TGTGCCAGCAGCCCCCGGGACAGCTATGGCTACACCTTC
D gene: TRBD1
clone size: .
V gene: TRBV9
CDR3 length: 13
J gene: TRBJ1-2

CDR3 protein: CAISESGQPAYEQYF
CDR3 DNA: TGTGCCATCAGTGAGTCGGGACAGCCGGCCTACGAGCAGTACTTC
D gene: TRBD1
clone size: once
V gene: TRBV10-3
CDR3 length: 15
J gene: TRBJ2-7

CDR3 protein: CASTGSGGMGYTEAFF
CDR3 DNA: TGCGCCAGCACAGGCTCAGGGGGCATGGGGTACACTGAAGCTTTCTTT
D gene: TRBD1
clone size: .
V gene: TRBV5-1
CDR3 length: 16
J gene: TRBJ1-1

CDR3 protein: CASSATQGGDTEAFF
CDR3 DNA: TGTGCCAGCAGCGCAACTCAGGGAGGAGACACTGAAGCTTTCTTT
D gene: .
clone size: .
V gene: TRBV9
CDR3 length: 15
J gene: TRBJ1-1

CDR3 protein: CASSLVAVNTEAFF
CDR3 DNA: TGCGCCAGCAGCTTGGTCGCAGTGAACACTGAAGCTTTCTTT
D gene: .
clone size: .
V gene: TRBV5-1
CDR3 length: 14
J gene: TRBJ1-1

CDR3 protein: CATVDFGASNEKLFF
CDR3 DNA: TGTGCCACAGTCGATTTCGGGGCCTCTAATGAAAAACTGTTTTTT
D gene: .
clone size: .
V gene: TRBV15
CDR3 length: 15
J gene: TRBJ1-4

CDR3 protein: CASSLVLGKNEQFF
CDR3 DNA: TGTGCCAGCAGCTTAGTGCTGGGGAAGAATGAGCAGTTCTTC
D gene: .
clone size: .
V gene: TRBV11-2
CDR3 length: 14
J gene: TRBJ2-1

CDR3 protein: CASSQRQDGIYGYTF
CDR3 DNA: TGTGCCAGCAGTCAGAGACAGGATGGAATCTATGGCTACACCTTC
D gene: .
clone size: .
V gene: TRBV6-5
CDR3 length: 15
J gene: TRBJ1-2

CDR3 protein: CASSGGSVSYGYTF
CDR3 DNA: TGTGCCAGCAGTGGAGGCTCAGTTAGCTATGGCTACACCTTC
D gene: .
clone size: .
V gene: TRBV25-1
CDR3 length: 14
J gene: TRBJ1-2

CDR3 protein: CASSRDRGLTGELFF
CDR3 DNA: TGCGCCAGCAGCCGGGACAGGGGGCTCACCGGGGAGCTGTTTTTT
D gene: TRBD1
clone size: once
V gene: TRBV10-1
CDR3 length: 15
J gene: TRBJ2-2

CDR3 protein: CASTTGDYGYTF
CDR3 DNA: TGTGCCAGCACTACAGGCGACTATGGCTACACCTTC
D gene: .
clone size: .
V gene: TRBV6-6
CDR3 length: 12
J gene: TRBJ1-2

CDR3 protein: CASSVDRTTGELFF
CDR3 DNA: TGTGCCAGCAGCGTTGACAGGACGACCGGGGAGCTGTTTTTT
D gene: .
clone size: .
V gene: TRBV7-7
CDR3 length: 14
J gene: TRBJ2-2

CDR3 protein: CASSLIVMPSGATGNTIYF
CDR3 DNA: TGTGCCAGCAGCTTGATTGTCATGCCGTCAGGGGCGACTGGAAACACCATATATTTT
D gene: .
clone size: .
V gene: TRBV5-8
CDR3 length: 19
J gene: TRBJ1-3

CDR3 protein: CASSYFNEQFF
CDR3 DNA: TGTGCCAGCAGTTACTTCAATGAGCAGTTCTTC
D gene: .
clone size: .
V gene: TRBV6-5
CDR3 length: 11
J gene: TRBJ2-1

CDR3 protein: CASSTLLDRTHGELFF
CDR3 DNA: TGTGCCAGCAGCACCCTCCTAGACAGGACACACGGGGAGCTGTTTTTT
D gene: .
clone size: once
V gene: TRBV5-8
CDR3 length: 16
J gene: TRBJ2-2

CDR3 protein: CASSVDGEQFF
CDR3 DNA: TGTGCCAGCAGCGTAGACGGGGAGCAGTTCTTC
D gene: .
clone size: .
V gene: TRBV9
CDR3 length: 11
J gene: TRBJ2-1

CDR3 protein: CASRRLGTNEKLFF
CDR3 DNA: TGTGCCAGCCGGAGGCTGGGCACTAATGAAAAACTGTTTTTT
D gene: .
clone size: .
V gene: TRBV6-6
CDR3 length: 14
J gene: TRBJ1-4